A single sample is the source of the 28 T cell receptor beta chains below, sequenced in a study of Ad26.COV2.S vaccination and SARS-CoV-2 variants. Treatment specified: roughly 19 received Ad26.COV2.S at low or high dose, single or two shots; 5 received placebo; per-sample allocation not given. Each sample was drawn 63 days after the first injection (of vaccine or placebo). Assay: immunoSEQ multiplex PCR; the TCRdb copy retains only in-frame clones and omits some. Among about 420,000 clones listed, approximately 88% were seen once. The material sequenced was peripheral blood, taken in a trial of Ad26.COV2.S vaccine versus placebo. The receptors here all came from a person between 18 and 60 years old who received the Ad26.COV2.S COVID-19 vaccine or a placebo.

The chain uses TRBV19 and TRBJ1-1, with D possibly being TRBD1 (5 bases). The CDR3 runs 16 residues. V was pared by 7 bases and J by 1 base, with 19 bases between. In germline, CDR1 is LNHDA, CDR2 SQIVND (reference sequence). In nucleotides, the CDR3 is TGTGCCAGTAATGCCGGGACCCTTTCTCGGAACACTGAAGCTTTCTTT. Amino acids: CASNAGTLSRNTEAFF.

This clone appeared a single time. The genes are TRBV3-1 (or the pseudogene TRBV3-2) and TRBJ2-7; 7 positions match TRBD1. After removal of 6 bases from V and 0 bases from J, the junction contained 2 bases not matched to a gene. Looked up from germline, CDR1 is LGHDT and CDR2 is YNNKEL (reference sequence). The CDR3 totals 13 residues. The CDR3 coding sequence is TGTGCCAGCAGGGACAGGAACTCCTACGAGCAGTACTTC. It translates to CASRDRNSYEQYF.

V usage is TRBV7-9 and J usage is TRBJ2-1; D remains ambiguous. The CDR3 consists of 17 residues. In germline, CDR1 is SEHNR, CDR2 FQNEAQ (reference sequence). Deletions cut 5 bases from V and 0 bases from J, with 17 bases between. CDR3: CASSPWVSAASYNEQFF. CDR3 in DNA: TGTGCCAGCAGCCCCTGGGTGAGTGCTGCCTCCTACAATGAGCAGTTCTTC.

On this clone: This sequence may be a read error, since a much larger clone differs from it by one base. Other DNA sequences in this sample translate to the same CDR3. The chain couples TRBV28 to TRBJ2-7; D is unclear. Trimming took 4 bases from V and 0 from J, leaving 1 base between them. The V gene's germline CDR1 is MDHEN and CDR2 SYDVKM. The CDR3 is 11 amino acids. The CDR3 region has the DNA TGTGCCAGCAGTTCCTCCTACGAGCAGTACTTC. Protein product: CASSSSYEQYF.

This sequence joins TRBV4-1 and TRBJ1-5, with 10 positions matching TRBD1. The V gene end was trimmed by 3 bases and the J gene end by 4 bases; junction bases not matched to a gene: 6. Germline loops: CDR1 MGHRA, CDR2 YSYEKL. This CDR3 spans 16 amino acids. The CDR3 DNA is TGCGCCAGCAGCCACCCAGACAGGGGGCCAAATCAGCCCCAGCATTTT. Translating it yields CASSHPDRGPNQPQHF.

CDR3 sequence (DNA): TGTGCCAGCAGCTTCGAGGGAACCTATGGCTACACCTTC. Amino acid sequence: CASSFEGTYGYTF. This chain connects TRBV5-4 to TRBJ1-2; D gene ambiguous. The CDR3 runs to 13 residues. The germline CDR1 and CDR2 sequences are SGHNT and YYREEE (reference sequence). Between the trimmed V and J ends, which lost 2 bases and 4 bases, there was a span of 9 bases. Looking up the rest from reference TRBV5-4 and TRBJ1-2 gives the full variable domain: ETGVTQSPTHLIKTRGQQVTLRCSSQSGHNTVSWYQQALGQGPQFIFQYYREEENGRGNFPPRFSGLQFPNYSSELNVNALELDDSALYLCASSFEGTYGYTFGSGTRLTVV.

The chain recombines TRBV5-1 with TRBJ2-7; 8 bases fit TRBD1. From germline, CDR1 is SGHRS and CDR2 YFSETQ. The CDR3 spans 15 residues. Trimming removed 1 base from V and 4 bases from J; junction bases left unmatched: 7. For the CDR3, the DNA is TGCGCCAGCAGCTTGTCCCCGGACAGGGTTTACGAGCAGTACTTC. It encodes CASSLSPDRVYEQYF.

The chain has TRBV14 and TRBJ2-3; 7 bases are a match to TRBD2. CDR1 is SGHDN and CDR2 is FVKESK in the germline V gene. The V and J ends lost 0 bases and 0 bases, in that order; junction bases with no gene match: 6. CDR3 length: 17 residues. CDR3 DNA sequence: TGTGCCAGCAGCCAAGATCACCGGGACTATAGCACAGATACGCAGTATTTT. Protein: CASSQDHRDYSTDTQYF.

The chain is built from TRBV7-2 and TRBJ2-2; D gene unclear. The germline gives CDR1 SGHTA, CDR2 FQGNSA. V lost 2 bases and J lost 3, with 7 bases in between. CDR3 length equals 14 residues. The CDR3 loop reads CASSLRRDTGELFF. CDR3 nucleotides: TGTGCCAGCAGCTTAAGACGGGACACCGGGGAGCTGTTTTTT.

The CDR3 spells CASSQEATGNEQFF. The CDR3 DNA reads TGTGCCAGCAGCCAAGAAGCGACAGGGAATGAGCAGTTCTTC. The rearrangement uses TRBV4-2 and TRBJ2-1, with 7 bases lining up with TRBD1. CDR3 size: 14 residues. The V and J ends lost 0 bases and 7 bases, in that order; junction bases with no gene match: 3. Looked up from germline, CDR1 is LGHNA and CDR2 is YNFKEQ.

CDR3 loop: CASSTTGGHTEAFF. The CDR3, as DNA: TGTGCCAGTAGTACTACAGGGGGCCACACTGAAGCTTTCTTT. The V and J genes are TRBV19 and TRBJ1-1; 9 nucleotides line up with TRBD1. V lost 4 bases, J lost 3 bases, and 3 bases stayed unmatched. This CDR3 is 14 amino acids long. Germline lookup yields CDR1 LNHDA and CDR2 SQIVND (reference sequence).

The count of this clone is one. This chain uses TRBV11-3 with TRBJ2-1; a possible D gene is TRBD2 (5 bases). Trimming stripped 2 bases from V and 7 bases from J, with 9 bases between. CDR1 is SGHNT and CDR2 is YENEEA in the germline V gene. The CDR3 loop spans 13 amino acids. CDR3 sequence (DNA): TGTGCCAGCAGCTTATTGGGAGTAAATGAGCAGTTCTTC. It yields the protein CASSLLGVNEQFF.

J is TRBJ2-3 and V is TRBV15; 10 bases are a match to TRBD2. The junction had 11 bases not matched to a gene; V was cut back by 8 bases and J by 0 bases. The germline CDR1 and CDR2 sequences are LNHNV and YYDKDF (reference sequence). The CDR3 is made up of 17 amino acids. The CDR3 region has the DNA TGTGCCACCTCAGCAGGTGTAGCGGGGGGTAGCACAGATACGCAGTATTTT. This gives the protein CATSAGVAGGSTDTQYF.

The chain combines TRBV7-2 with TRBJ2-7; 12 bases align to TRBD2. Looked up from germline, CDR1 is SGHTA and CDR2 is FQGNSA. After removal of 5 bases from V and 0 bases from J, the junction contained 2 bases not matched to a gene. The CDR3 loop spans 15 amino acids. The CDR3 nucleotides are TGTGCCAGCAGCCCTAGCGGGGGGGCCTCCTACGAGCAGTACTTC. Translation: CASSPSGGASYEQYF. Together with reference TRBV7-2 and TRBJ2-7, the CDR3 gives the full variable domain: GAGVSQSPSNKVTEKGKDVELRCDPISGHTALYWYRQSLGQGLEFLIYFQGNSAPDKSGLPSDRFSAERTGGSVSTLTIQRTQQEDSAVYLCASSPSGGASYEQYFGPGTRLTVT.

The table lists this clone with a count of one. This chain connects TRBV27 to TRBJ2-7; 9 bases align to TRBD1. The CDR3 covers 14 residues. V was pared by 6 bases and J by 5 bases, with 8 bases of the junction left unmatched. CDR1 MNHEY and CDR2 SMNVEV come from the germline V gene (reference sequence). CDR3 sequence (DNA): TGTGCCAGCAGCCTACAGGGGGCGTTAAACGAGCAGTACTTC. Protein product: CASSLQGALNEQYF.

This clone was seen just once. V gene TRBV4-3 combines with J gene TRBJ1-4; unclear D gene. This CDR3 spans 14 amino acids. Trimming took off 1 base at V and 7 bases at J, with 10 bases between the two ends. The germline V gene encodes CDR1 LGHNA and CDR2 YSLEER. The CDR3 DNA follows: TGCGCCAGCAGCCAAGGAGGCAGCCGTGAAAAACTGTTTTTT. Its protein is CASSQGGSREKLFF.

J is TRBJ1-5 and V is TRBV12-3 or TRBV12-4; D gene ambiguous. The CDR3 loop spans 13 amino acids. V was trimmed by 4 bases and J by 5 bases, leaving 9 bases between them. CDR3 sequence (DNA): TGTGCCAGCAGTTCCCGACCCGATCAGCCCCAGCATTTT. Its translation: CASSSRPDQPQHF.

This rearrangement joins TRBV2 to TRBJ2-5; D is perhaps TRBD1 (5 bases). This CDR3 is built from 13 residues. Germline CDR1 SNHLY, CDR2 FYNNEI. V lost 0 bases and J lost 5, with 7 bases in between. The CDR3: CASSEAGRETQYF. The CDR3, as DNA: TGTGCCAGCAGTGAAGCGGGGCGGGAGACCCAGTACTTC.

The rearrangement links TRBV9 to TRBJ1-1; 7 bases are a match to TRBD1. Per germline, CDR1 SGDLS and CDR2 YYNGEE. This CDR3 is built from 13 residues. V was pared by 3 bases and J by 12 bases, with 11 bases of the junction left unmatched. DNA of the CDR3: TGTGCCAGCAGCGGACCACAGGGGAGGAAAACTTTCTTT. It specifies CASSGPQGRKTFF.

The CDR3: CASSLGAAGELFF. The DNA for the CDR3 is TGTGCCAGCAGCTTAGGGGCGGCTGGGGAGCTGTTTTTT. The chain uses TRBV11-3 and TRBJ2-2; D is unresolved. V lost 1 base and J lost 8, with 8 bases in between. Germline CDR1 and CDR2: SGHNT and YENEEA. The CDR3 extends over 13 amino acids.

Turning to this clone: Other DNA sequences within the sample encode an identical CDR3. The chain is built from TRBV7-2 and TRBJ1-5; D remains ambiguous. V was clipped by 1 base and J by 4 bases, with 8 bases between them. This CDR3 region has 14 residues. Per the germline V gene, CDR1 is SGHTA and CDR2 is FQGNSA. CDR3 residues: CASSLDRGNQPQHF. CDR3 DNA sequence: TGTGCCAGCAGCTTAGACCGTGGAAATCAGCCCCAGCATTTT.

The chain carries TRBV4-1 and TRBJ2-7, with 8 bases fitting TRBD1. J was trimmed by 6 bases and V by 3 bases; bases with no gene match: 4. In germline, CDR1 is MGHRA, CDR2 YSYEKL. The CDR3 length is 13 residues. The CDR3 DNA reads as TGCGCCAGCAGCCAGGGGACAGGCTTCGAGCAGTACTTC. As protein: CASSQGTGFEQYF.

This chain uses TRBV7-9 with TRBJ1-4; D perhaps matches TRBD1 (5 bases). V shed 3 bases and J shed 0 bases, with 14 bases lying between them. CDR1 is SEHNR, CDR2 FQNEAQ, per germline (reference sequence). The CDR3 covers 17 residues. As DNA, the CDR3 is TGTGCCAGCAGCTTCGACAGCACCCGTGCAACTAATGAAAAACTGTTTTTT. Protein product: CASSFDSTRATNEKLFF.

The rearrangement uses TRBV5-1 and TRBJ2-5; the match to TRBD2 covers 9 bases. Germline V gene data show CDR1 as SGHRS and CDR2 as YFSETQ. The CDR3 has 16 residues. V trimming: 5 bases; J trimming: 2 bases; junction bases outside the gene matches: 10. CDR3 amino acids: CASSVVLAGLQETQYF. CDR3 sequence (DNA): TGCGCCAGCAGTGTTGTGCTAGCGGGGTTACAAGAGACCCAGTACTTC.

The chain employs TRBV28 and TRBJ1-2; possible D gene TRBD1, 6 bases. CDR1 and CDR2 (germline): MDHEN, SYDVKM. The CDR3 is made up of 13 amino acids. V gave up 5 bases and J gave up 9 bases, with 16 bases separating them. The CDR3 loop is CASSLQQGFSYTF. The CDR3 nucleotides are TGTGCCAGCAGTCTCCAACAGGGTTTTAGCTACACCTTC.

The chain couples TRBV2 to TRBJ2-1, with a possible D match to TRBD1 (6 bases). This CDR3 is built from 13 residues. The ends were cut back, 6 bases at V and 9 bases at J, with 15 bases in the middle. Germline-derived CDR1 and CDR2 are SNHLY and FYNNEI. CDR3 protein: CASSVTGNGEQFF. The CDR3 DNA reads TGTGCCAGCAGCGTAACAGGGAACGGTGAGCAGTTCTTC.

J is TRBJ2-3 and V is TRBV7-9; D may correspond to TRBD1 or TRBD2 (5 bases each). The CDR3 is 15 residues long. V lost 5 bases and J lost 2, with 14 bases in between. The germline CDR1 and CDR2 sequences are SEHNR and FQNEAQ (reference sequence). The CDR3 loop is CASSQPRGHTDTQYF. Written as DNA, the CDR3 is TGTGCCAGCAGCCAACCCCGGGGCCACACAGATACGCAGTATTTT.

The chain uses TRBV28 and TRBJ1-1; D is ambiguous. The CDR3 extends over 11 amino acids. CDR1 is MDHEN and CDR2 is SYDVKM in the germline V gene. The ends were cut back, 4 bases at V and 2 bases at J, with 2 bases in the middle. The CDR3 DNA is TGTGCCAGCAGTTCTAACACTGAAGCTTTCTTT. Translated, it gives CASSSNTEAFF.